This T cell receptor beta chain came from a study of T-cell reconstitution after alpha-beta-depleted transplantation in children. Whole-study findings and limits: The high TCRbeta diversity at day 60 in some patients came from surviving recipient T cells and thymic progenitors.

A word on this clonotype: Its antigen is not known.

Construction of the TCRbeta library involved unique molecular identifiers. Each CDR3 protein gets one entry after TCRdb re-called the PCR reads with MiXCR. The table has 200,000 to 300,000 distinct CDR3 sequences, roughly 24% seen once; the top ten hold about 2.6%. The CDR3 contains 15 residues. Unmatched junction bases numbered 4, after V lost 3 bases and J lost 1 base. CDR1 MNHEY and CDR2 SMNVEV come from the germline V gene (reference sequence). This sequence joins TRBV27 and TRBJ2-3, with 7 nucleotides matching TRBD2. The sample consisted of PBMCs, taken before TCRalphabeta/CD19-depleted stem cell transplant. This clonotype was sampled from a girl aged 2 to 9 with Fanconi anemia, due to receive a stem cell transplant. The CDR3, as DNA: TGTGCCAGCAGTTTCCGGGGGGATGGCACAGATACGCAGTATTTT. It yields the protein CASSFRGDGTDTQYF.